The source of this T cell receptor (beta chain) is a study of cytomegalovirus exposure and HLA in healthy donors. Findings and limits, study-wide: V segments that were indistinguishable, TRBV6-2 and TRBV6-3 among them, were omitted from analysis. Highly shared variants forming one cluster were likely a sequencing artifact. A later examination showed that TCR association rates differed by HLA locus, with DRB1 most and HLA-C fewest. According to the study, 160 or so TCR beta chains were cytomegalovirus-associated.

The PCR used 60 Vbeta and 13 Jbeta primers. TCRdb keeps only in-frame clones here, not all; method: immunoSEQ multiplex PCR. This sample has 65,000 to 90,000 clones; roughly 85% occur once, and the top ten carry 2% to 3%. Regarding this clone: The target antigen is unknown.

This CDR3 spans 16 amino acids. Germline loops: CDR1 SGHRS, CDR2 YFSETQ. Trimming stripped 4 bases from V and 8 bases from J, with 24 bases between. Sequencing was done on a sample of PBMCs. This clonotype was sampled from a man younger than 40 in good health and CMV-seronegative. The rearrangement joins TRBV5-1 to TRBJ1-2; D not certain. Here the CDR3 reads CASSPTTGIETSGYTF. As DNA, the CDR3 is TGCGCCAGCAGCCCCACCACGGGGATCGAAACTAGCGGCTACACCTTC.